A selection of T cell receptor beta chains follows, all from one sample in a study of shared clonotypes between healthy human individuals. Some clones are missing from TCRdb's copy, which holds only in-frame ones; the method was immunoSEQ multiplex PCR. Altogether over 850,000 clones are present, around three quarters being singletons, with the ten largest covering 0.5% to 0.65%. The specimen sequenced was memory CD4+ T cells from PBMCs. Receptors originate from a man younger than 35 in good health. Some clones in this sample may be carry-over from other donors' samples. CDR3s include the opening cysteine and the closing phenylalanine or tryptophan. The order of the fields is V gene, clone size, J gene, D gene, CDR3 DNA, CDR3 protein. D genes are given only for firm matches. Some rows have no size entry. The others give once, few or many, or a class for an expanded clone.

TRBV11-2	-	TRBJ2-3	TRBD1	TGTGCCAGCAGCTTCTTAGGGACAGGGTACACAGATACGCAGTATTTT	CASSFLGTGYTDTQYF
TRBV4-1	-	TRBJ1-1	TRBD1	TGCGCCAGCAGCCAAGGACAGGGGATGAACACTGAAGCTTTCTTT	CASSQGQGMNTEAFF
TRBV28	-	TRBJ1-1	TRBD1	TGTGCCAGCAGACTCGGGACAGAGAACACTGAAGCTTTCTTT	CASRLGTENTEAFF
TRBV7-2	many	TRBJ2-2	TRBD2	TGTGCCAGCAGCTTAAACCCAGCGGGAGGAAACACCGGGGAGCTGTTTTTT	CASSLNPAGGNTGELFF
TRBV7-9	-	TRBJ1-1	-	TGTGCCAGCAGCCACTCACCGAACACTGAAGCTTTCTTT	CASSHSPNTEAFF
TRBV19	many	TRBJ2-5	-	TGTGCCAGTAGTAAGGTGGTAGCCCGAGGGGAGACCCAGTACTTC	CASSKVVARGETQYF
TRBV11-2	-	TRBJ2-3	-	TGTGCCAGCGGCCCTCTCGATACGCAGTATTTT	CASGPLDTQYF
TRBV19	few	TRBJ1-2	-	TGTGCCAGTAGTATAGATTGGGCGGAGTCTCGCTATGGCTACACCTTC	CASSIDWAESRYGYTF
TRBV5-1	-	TRBJ2-2	-	TGCGCCAGCAGCTTGGACTCGCCCAACACCGGGGAGCTGTTTTTT	CASSLDSPNTGELFF
TRBV6-4	-	TRBJ1-1	-	TGTGCCAGCAGCCCACTCGGGGTTGGGTATACTGAAGCTTTCTTT	CASSPLGVGYTEAFF
TRBV28	-	TRBJ2-6	-	TGTGCCAGCAGTTTAGAGGCTCCCGGGGATGTCTCTGGGGCCAACGTCCTGACTTTC	CASSLEAPGDVSGANVLTF
TRBV21-1	few	TRBJ1-5	-	TGTGCCAGCAGCAAAGGCGAGGAATCTCAGCCCCAGCATTTT	CASSKGEESQPQHF
TRBV7-9	-	TRBJ1-2	TRBD1	TGTGCCAGCAGCTTAGGGACGGACAGGGGATATGGCTACACCTTC	CASSLGTDRGYGYTF
TRBV5-4	-	TRBJ1-4	-	TGTGCCAGCAGCCTACGGACAAGAACTTCAACTAATGAAAAACTGTTTTTT	CASSLRTRTSTNEKLFF
TRBV20-1	-	TRBJ2-1	-	TGCAGTGCTAGGGAATATCGGGAGCAGTTCTTC	CSAREYREQFF
TRBV5-1	once	TRBJ2-3	-	TGCGCCAGCAGCCCCAGGGGTGAGGACACAGATACGCAGTATTTT	CASSPRGEDTDTQYF
TRBV5-4	-	TRBJ1-1	-	TGTGCCAGCAGCGCGAGGACGGCGAACACTGAAGCTTTCTTT	CASSARTANTEAFF
TRBV7-2	-	TRBJ1-2	-	TGTGCCAGCAGTGAACCGCTTGGCGGGAGTGGCTACACCTTC	CASSEPLGGSGYTF
TRBV28	-	TRBJ1-3	-	TGTGCCAGCAGTTTATTGGACGGGAGCTCTGGAAACACCATATATTTT	CASSLLDGSSGNTIYF
TRBV2	-	TRBJ1-1	-	TGTGCCAGCAGTGAAACAAACATGAACACTGAAGCTTTCTTT	CASSETNMNTEAFF
TRBV27	-	TRBJ1-2	TRBD1	TGTGCCAGCAGTTTAAAGTCCGGGACAGGGGACCATATTAACTATGGCTACACCTTC	CASSLKSGTGDHINYGYTF
TRBV4-1	once	TRBJ2-1	TRBD1	TGCGCCAGCAGCCAAGAGAAGAGACAGGGGGGAAATGAGCAGTTCTTC	CASSQEKRQGGNEQFF
TRBV5-4	-	TRBJ1-3	-	TGTGCCAGCAGCTTGGCGGGTTGGGGAAACACCATATATTTT	CASSLAGWGNTIYF
TRBV21-1	-	TRBJ2-3	-	TGTGCCAGTCCCCGGACTGACTCGGTAGCAGATACGCAGTATTTT	CASPRTDSVADTQYF
TRBV6-5	-	TRBJ1-1	-	TGTGCCACTAGGGGGGCCATCAACACTGAAGCTTTCTTT	CATRGAINTEAFF
TRBV5-1	-	TRBJ2-7	TRBD2	TGCGCCAGCAGCGGGTACTCTAGCGGGAGAATGAACTACGAGCAGTACTTC	CASSGYSSGRMNYEQYF
TRBV19	-	TRBJ2-3	TRBD2	TGTGCCAGTAGTGACCGCGGGGGAGATACGCAGTATTTT	CASSDRGGDTQYF
TRBV5-1	-	TRBJ2-1	TRBD2	TGCGCCAGCAGCTTAATAGGTGCTAGCGGGAGTGAGCAGTTCTTC	CASSLIGASGSEQFF
TRBV5-6	-	TRBJ2-3	-	TGTGCCAGCAGCTTTCAACAGGGTGCAGATACGCAGTATTTT	CASSFQQGADTQYF
TRBV5-1	-	TRBJ1-1	TRBD1	TGCGCCAGCAGCTCCACGACAGGGGTCCGCACTGAAGCTTTCTTT	CASSSTTGVRTEAFF
TRBV27	-	TRBJ2-7	TRBD1	TGTGCCAGCAGACCCCGGGGACAGGGTGGCGAGCAGTACTTC	CASRPRGQGGEQYF
TRBV18	once	TRBJ2-7	-	TGTGCCAGCTCCCAGGGGAACGAGCAGTACTTC	CASSQGNEQYF
TRBV5-4	-	TRBJ2-2	TRBD1	TGTGCCAGCAGCCTGGGGCCGGGACAGGGTCACACCGGGGAGCTGTTTTTT	CASSLGPGQGHTGELFF
TRBV27	-	TRBJ2-5	-	TGTGCCAGCGGGGCGCGGGAGACCCAGTACTTC	CASGARETQYF
TRBV2	-	TRBJ2-2	TRBD1	TGTGCCAGCAATCCGGGACAGGGGAACACCGGGGAGCTGTTTTTT	CASNPGQGNTGELFF
TRBV2	-	TRBJ2-7	-	TGTGCCAGCAGTCCGGGACTGGTGCGCGAGCAGTACTTC	CASSPGLVREQYF
TRBV5-1	once	TRBJ2-2	-	TGCGCCAGCAGCCGATTACAAAGCGGAAACGGGGAGCTGTTTTTT	CASSRLQSGNGELFF
TRBV7-9	-	TRBJ2-1	TRBD2	TGTGCCAGCAGCTTAGATGGCGGGAGGGCCCGCAATGAGCAGTTCTTC	CASSLDGGRARNEQFF
TRBV5-4	-	TRBJ1-3	-	TGTGCCAGCAGCTTATCCGTGCCGGGAACTGGAAACACCATATATTTT	CASSLSVPGTGNTIYF
TRBV11-2	-	TRBJ2-3	TRBD2	TGTGCCAGCAGTCACGGACTAGCGGACACAGATACGCAGTATTTT	CASSHGLADTDTQYF
TRBV28	-	TRBJ1-1	-	TGTGCCAGCAGCCCTGCCCTGAACACTGAAGCTTTCTTT	CASSPALNTEAFF
TRBV7-9	-	TRBJ1-2	-	TGTGCCAGCACCGTGGGTGTCCATGACTATGGCTACACCTTC	CASTVGVHDYGYTF
TRBV27	-	TRBJ2-2	TRBD1	TGTGCCAGCAGAGAGGGACAGGGGAACACCGGGGAGCTGTTTTTT	CASREGQGNTGELFF
TRBV6-6	-	TRBJ1-1	-	TGTGCCAGCAGCCCCACGGGGGGGCGTCGCATCACTGAAGCTTTCTTT	CASSPTGGRRITEAFF
TRBV29-1	-	TRBJ2-5	-	TGCAGCGCGACCGGTCAAGAGACCCAGTACTTC	CSATGQETQYF
TRBV28	once	TRBJ2-7	-	TGTGCCAGCAGGCGAACAGCCTACGAGCAGTACTTC	CASRRTAYEQYF
TRBV5-6	few	TRBJ1-5	TRBD1	TGTGCCAGCAGCTTGGCCAGTGGGACAGCCGTTTTGGGTCAGCCCCAGCATTTT	CASSLASGTAVLGQPQHF
TRBV7-9	few	TRBJ2-5	TRBD2	TGTGCCAGCAGCGAAACGACTAGCGGGAGTCGAGAGACCCAGTACTTC	CASSETTSGSRETQYF
TRBV5-1	-	TRBJ2-7	TRBD1	TGCGCCAGCAGCTTACTTTTTCAGGGGGCAGGGTGGTTTCACGAGCAGTACTTC	CASSLLFQGAGWFHEQYF
TRBV28	-	TRBJ2-3	-	TGTGCCAGCAGTTCAATAGCGAACCGCCATAGCACAGATACGCAGTATTTT	CASSSIANRHSTDTQYF
TRBV2	-	TRBJ2-7	TRBD2	TGTGCCAGCAGTGTTACAGCGGGAGGTGAGACCGAGCAGTACTTC	CASSVTAGGETEQYF
TRBV28	-	TRBJ2-6	-	TGTGCCAGCAGGATCTCTGGGGCCAACGTCCTGACTTTC	CASRISGANVLTF
TRBV5-1	few	TRBJ1-1	-	TGCGCCAGCAGTTCTCAGTCGAACACTGAAGCTTTCTTT	CASSSQSNTEAFF
TRBV7-9	few	TRBJ1-1	-	TGTGCCAGCAGCTTCGGGGGGGACACTGAAGCTTTCTTT	CASSFGGDTEAFF
TRBV9	-	TRBJ2-3	TRBD1	TGTGCCAGCAGCGCCGGGACAGGGGGGGTAGATACGCAGTATTTT	CASSAGTGGVDTQYF
TRBV28	once	TRBJ1-2	TRBD1	TGTGCCAGCAGTACAGGGGCGCCTAACTATGGCTACACCTTC	CASSTGAPNYGYTF
TRBV28	-	TRBJ1-5	-	TGTGCCAGCGCCAGCAATCAGCCCCAGCATTTT	CASASNQPQHF
TRBV7-2	-	TRBJ2-1	TRBD1	TGTGCCAGCAGCTTAGTCGACAGGGGTGAGCAGTTCTTC	CASSLVDRGEQFF
TRBV19	-	TRBJ1-2	TRBD1	TGTGCCAGTAGTATGGATTTTCCGGGACAGGCGATTAACTATGGCTACACCTTC	CASSMDFPGQAINYGYTF